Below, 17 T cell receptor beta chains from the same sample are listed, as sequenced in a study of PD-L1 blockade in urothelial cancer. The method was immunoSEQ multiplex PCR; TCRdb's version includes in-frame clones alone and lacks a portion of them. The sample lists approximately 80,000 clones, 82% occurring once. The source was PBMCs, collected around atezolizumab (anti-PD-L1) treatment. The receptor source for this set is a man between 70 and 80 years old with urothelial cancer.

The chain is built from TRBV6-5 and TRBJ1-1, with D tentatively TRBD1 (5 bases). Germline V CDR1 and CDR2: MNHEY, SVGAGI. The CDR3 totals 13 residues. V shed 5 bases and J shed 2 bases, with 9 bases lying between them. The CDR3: CASSLGLNTEAFF. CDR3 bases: TGTGCCAGCAGTCTGGGACTAAACACTGAAGCTTTCTTT.

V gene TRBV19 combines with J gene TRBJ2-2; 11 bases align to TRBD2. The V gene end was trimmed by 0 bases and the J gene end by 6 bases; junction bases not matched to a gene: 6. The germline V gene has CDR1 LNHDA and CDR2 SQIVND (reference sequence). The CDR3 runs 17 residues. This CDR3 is CASSIDLGLAVAGELFF. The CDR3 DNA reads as TGTGCCAGTAGTATAGATCTGGGACTAGCGGTCGCCGGGGAGCTGTTTTTT.

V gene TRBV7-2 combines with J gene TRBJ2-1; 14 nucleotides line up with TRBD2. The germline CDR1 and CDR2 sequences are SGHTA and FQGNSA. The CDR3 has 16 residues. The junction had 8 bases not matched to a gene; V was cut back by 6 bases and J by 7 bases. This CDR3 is CASSSPGTSGRNEQFF. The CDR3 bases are TGTGCCAGCAGTTCTCCGGGGACTAGCGGGAGAAATGAGCAGTTCTTC.

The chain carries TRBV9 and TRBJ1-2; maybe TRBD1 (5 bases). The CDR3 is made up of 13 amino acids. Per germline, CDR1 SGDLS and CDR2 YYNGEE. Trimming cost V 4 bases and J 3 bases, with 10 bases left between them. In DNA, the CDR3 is TGTGCCAGCAGCTTGGACATTGACTATGGCTACACCTTC. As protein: CASSLDIDYGYTF.

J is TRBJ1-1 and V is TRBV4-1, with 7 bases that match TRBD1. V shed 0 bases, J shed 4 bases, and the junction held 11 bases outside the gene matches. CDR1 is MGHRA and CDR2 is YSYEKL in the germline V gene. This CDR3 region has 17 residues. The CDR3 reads CASSQDGGGAIGTEAFF. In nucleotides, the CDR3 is TGCGCCAGCAGCCAAGACGGAGGGGGCGCAATAGGCACTGAAGCTTTCTTT.

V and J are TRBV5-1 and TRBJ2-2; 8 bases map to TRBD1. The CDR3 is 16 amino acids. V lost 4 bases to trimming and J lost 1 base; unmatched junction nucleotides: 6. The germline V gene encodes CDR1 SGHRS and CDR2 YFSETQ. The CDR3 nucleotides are TGCGCCAGCAGCCCGACCGGGACAGGGAACACCGGGGAGCTGTTTTTT. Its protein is CASSPTGTGNTGELFF.

CDR3 region: CASSYTTGQPQHF. The DNA of the CDR3 is TGTGCCAGCAGTTACACCACGGGTCAGCCCCAGCATTTT. This chain joins TRBV6-5 and TRBJ1-5; D ambiguous. The germline CDR1 and CDR2 sequences are MNHEY and SVGAGI. The CDR3 length is 13 residues. Trimming stripped 2 bases from V and 6 bases from J, with 8 bases between.

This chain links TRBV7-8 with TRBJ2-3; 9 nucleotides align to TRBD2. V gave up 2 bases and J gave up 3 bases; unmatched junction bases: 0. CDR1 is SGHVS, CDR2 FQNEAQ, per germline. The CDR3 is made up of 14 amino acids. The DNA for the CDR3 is TGTGCCAGCAGCTTAAGCGGGGGGACAGATACGCAGTATTTT. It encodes CASSLSGGTDTQYF.

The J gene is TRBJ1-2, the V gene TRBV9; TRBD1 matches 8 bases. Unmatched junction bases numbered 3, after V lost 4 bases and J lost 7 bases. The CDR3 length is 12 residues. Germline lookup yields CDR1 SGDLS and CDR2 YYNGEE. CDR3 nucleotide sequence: TGTGCCAGCAGCCCAACAGGGGGTGGCTACACCTTC. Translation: CASSPTGGGYTF.

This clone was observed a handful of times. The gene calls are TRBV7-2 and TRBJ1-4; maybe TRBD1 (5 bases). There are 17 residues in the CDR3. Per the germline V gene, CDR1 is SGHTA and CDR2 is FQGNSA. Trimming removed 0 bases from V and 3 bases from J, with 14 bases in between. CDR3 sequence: CASSLASRVLANEKLFF. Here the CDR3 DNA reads TGTGCCAGCAGCTTAGCGAGCAGGGTTTTGGCTAATGAAAAACTGTTTTTT.

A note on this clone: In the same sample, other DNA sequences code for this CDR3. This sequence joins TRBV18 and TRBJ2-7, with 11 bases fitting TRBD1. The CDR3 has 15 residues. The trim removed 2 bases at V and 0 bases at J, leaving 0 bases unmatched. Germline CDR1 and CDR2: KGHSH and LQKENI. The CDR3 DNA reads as TGTGCCAGCTCACCAGGGACAGGGGGCTCCTACGAGCAGTACTTC. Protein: CASSPGTGGSYEQYF. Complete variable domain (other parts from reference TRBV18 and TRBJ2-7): NAGVMQNPRHLVRRRGQEARLRCSPMKGHSHVYWYRQLPEEGLKFMVYLQKENIIDESGMPKERFSAEFPKEGPSILRIQQVVRGDSAAYFCASSPGTGGSYEQYFGPGTRLTVT.

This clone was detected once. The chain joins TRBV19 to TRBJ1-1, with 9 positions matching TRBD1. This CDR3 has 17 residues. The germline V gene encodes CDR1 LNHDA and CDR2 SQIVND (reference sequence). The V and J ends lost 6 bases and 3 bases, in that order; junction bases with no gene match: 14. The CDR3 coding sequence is TGTGCCAGTAGGTCTTGGGGGACAGGGAACCCTGACACTGAAGCTTTCTTT. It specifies CASRSWGTGNPDTEAFF.

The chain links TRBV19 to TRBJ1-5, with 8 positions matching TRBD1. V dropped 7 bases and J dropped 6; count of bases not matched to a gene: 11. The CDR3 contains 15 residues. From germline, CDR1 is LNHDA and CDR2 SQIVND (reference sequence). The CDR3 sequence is CASIPDREGGQPQHF. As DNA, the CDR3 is TGTGCCAGTATCCCGGACAGGGAGGGCGGTCAGCCCCAGCATTTT.

DNA of the CDR3: TGTGCCTGGAGTGTATCCGGGCAAGGGGGAGATGAGCAGTTCTTC. Translating it yields CAWSVSGQGGDEQFF. The genes are TRBV30 and TRBJ2-1, with D perhaps matching TRBD1 (6 bases). The CDR3 consists of 15 residues. The V end was cut by 0 bases, the J end by 8 bases, with 17 bases between. The V gene's germline CDR1 is GTSNPN and CDR2 SVGIG (reference sequence).

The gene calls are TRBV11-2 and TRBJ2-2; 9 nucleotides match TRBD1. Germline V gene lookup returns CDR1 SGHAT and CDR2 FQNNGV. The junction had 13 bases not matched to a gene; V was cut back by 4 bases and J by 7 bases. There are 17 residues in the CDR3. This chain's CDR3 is CASSSTRDRVLGGELFF. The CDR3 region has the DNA TGTGCCAGCAGCTCCACTCGGGACAGGGTTTTGGGCGGGGAGCTGTTTTTT.

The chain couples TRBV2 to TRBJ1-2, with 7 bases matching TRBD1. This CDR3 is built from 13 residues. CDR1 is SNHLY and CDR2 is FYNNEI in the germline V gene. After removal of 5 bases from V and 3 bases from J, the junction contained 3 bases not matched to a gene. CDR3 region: CASSFTGDYGYTF. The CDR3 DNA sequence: TGTGCCAGCAGTTTCACAGGGGACTATGGCTACACCTTC.

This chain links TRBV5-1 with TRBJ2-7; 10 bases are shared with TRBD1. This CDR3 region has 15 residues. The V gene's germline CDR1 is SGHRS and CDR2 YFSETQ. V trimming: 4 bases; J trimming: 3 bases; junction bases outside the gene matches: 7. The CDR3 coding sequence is TGCGCCAGCAGCGTTGGGGGGACAGGGGACTACGAGCAGTACTTC. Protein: CASSVGGTGDYEQYF.